The 4 T cell receptor beta chains given below trace back to one sample, sequenced in a study of human T cells and chemical hapten exposure (dated by TCRdb to about 2021). Library preparation used RACE. Sequencing used a NextSeq 500. TCRdb reprocessed the public reads (quality trimming at Q25 with fastp, clone calling with MiXCR) and kept in-frame beta chains. Here each entry gathers all rows of one CDR3 protein and keeps the most common genes and DNA. In all, the sample holds 370,000 or so distinct CDR3 sequences, and roughly 5% of those were seen once. The top ten clonotypes cover approximately 2.3% of the sample. The time point label of this sample denotes: patch test 1, 2 weeks after DPC sensitization. The sample's treatment or condition label is to be understood as: therapeutic diphenylcyclopropenone sensitization with weekly scalp DPC. Here the sequenced sample was whole blood, taken in connection with sensitization to the hapten diphenylcyclopropenone (DPC). Receptor source: a woman in her forties or fifties with alopecia areata. Some clones in this sample may be carry-over from other donors' samples.

At least ten counts were recorded for this clonotype. This sequence joins TRBV12-3 or TRBV12-4 and TRBJ1-3; D remains unclear. V was cut by 7 bases and J by 6 bases, with 7 bases left in between. This CDR3 is built from 11 residues. CDR3 nucleotide sequence: TGTGCCAGCAATACTTTAAACACCATATATTTT. Translation: CASNTLNTIYF.

The table lists this clonotype with a few counts. The V and J genes are TRBV14 and TRBJ2-7; 10 nucleotides match TRBD2. The germline V gene encodes CDR1 SGHDN and CDR2 FVKESK. Unmatched junction bases numbered 7, after V lost 1 base and J lost 7 bases. The CDR3 extends over 15 amino acids. The CDR3 nucleotides read TGTGCCAGCAGCCAAGCGGGACTAGCGACAGGGGAGCAGTACTTC. It is translated as CASSQAGLATGEQYF.

This clonotype was recorded at least ten times. V and J are TRBV6-1 and TRBJ2-7; 7 nucleotides match TRBD1. Unmatched junction bases numbered 7, after V lost 6 bases and J lost 5 bases. CDR3 size: 13 residues. CDR1 and CDR2 (germline): MNHNS, SASEGT. The CDR3 region has the DNA TGTGCCAGCAGAATGACAGGGCCCAACGAGCAGTACTTC. This codes for CASRMTGPNEQYF.

This clonotype was counted a few times. V usage is TRBV6-5 and J usage is TRBJ1-5, with 8 bases aligning to TRBD1. CDR1 is MNHEY, CDR2 SVGAGI, per germline. The CDR3 loop spans 13 amino acids. J lost 5 bases, V lost 7 bases, and 4 bases had no gene match. Written as DNA, the CDR3 is TGTGCCAGCATCTCAGGGGGCGATCAGCCCCAGCATTTT. It yields the protein CASISGGDQPQHF.